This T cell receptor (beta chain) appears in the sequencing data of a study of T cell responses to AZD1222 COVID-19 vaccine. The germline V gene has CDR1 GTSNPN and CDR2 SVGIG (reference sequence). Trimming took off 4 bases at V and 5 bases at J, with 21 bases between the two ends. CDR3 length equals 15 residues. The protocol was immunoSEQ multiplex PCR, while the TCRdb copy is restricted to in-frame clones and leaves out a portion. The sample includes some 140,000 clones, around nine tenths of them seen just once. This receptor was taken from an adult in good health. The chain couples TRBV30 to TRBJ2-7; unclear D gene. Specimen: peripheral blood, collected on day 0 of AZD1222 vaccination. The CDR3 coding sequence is TGTGCCTGGAATCGTCAGGACCGCGCAAGTAACGAGCAGTACTTC. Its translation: CAWNRQDRASNEQYF.